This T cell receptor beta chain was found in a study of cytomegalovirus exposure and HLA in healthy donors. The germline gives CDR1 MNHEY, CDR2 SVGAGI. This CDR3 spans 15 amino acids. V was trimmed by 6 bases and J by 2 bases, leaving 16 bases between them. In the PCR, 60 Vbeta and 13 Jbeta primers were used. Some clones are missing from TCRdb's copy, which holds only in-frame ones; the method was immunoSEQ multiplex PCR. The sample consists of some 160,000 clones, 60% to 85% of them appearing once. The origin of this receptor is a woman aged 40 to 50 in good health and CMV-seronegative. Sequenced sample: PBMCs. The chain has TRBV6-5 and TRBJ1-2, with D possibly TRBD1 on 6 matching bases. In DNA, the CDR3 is TGTGCCAGCAGACAGGGACAAGACTACAACTATGGCTACACCTTC. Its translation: CASRQGQDYNYGYTF.